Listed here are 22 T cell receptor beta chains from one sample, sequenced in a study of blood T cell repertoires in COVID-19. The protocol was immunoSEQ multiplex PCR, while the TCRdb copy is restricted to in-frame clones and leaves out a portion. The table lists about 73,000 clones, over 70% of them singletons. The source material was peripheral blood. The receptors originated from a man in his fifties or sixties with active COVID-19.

CDR3 region: CAWGGTSYQETQYF. CDR3 bases: TGTGCCTGGGGGGGGACTTCGTACCAAGAGACCCAGTACTTC. This chain joins TRBV30 and TRBJ2-5, with TRBD2 as a possible D gene (6 bases). Germline CDR1 reads GTSNPN; CDR2 reads SVGIG (reference sequence). V was cut by 5 bases and J by 0 bases, with 13 bases left in between. This CDR3 comprises 14 residues. The complete variable domain, with remaining parts taken from reference TRBV30 and TRBJ2-5, reads SQTIHQWPATLVQPVGSPLSLECTVEGTSNPNLYWYRQAAGRGLQLLFYSVGIGQISSEVPQNLSASRPQDRQFILSSKKLLLSDSGFYLCAWGGTSYQETQYFGPGTRLLVL.

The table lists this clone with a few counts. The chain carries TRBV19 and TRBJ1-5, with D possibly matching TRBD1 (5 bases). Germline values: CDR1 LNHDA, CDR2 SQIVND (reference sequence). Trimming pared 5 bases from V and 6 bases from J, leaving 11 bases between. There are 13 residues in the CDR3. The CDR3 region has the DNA TGTGCCAGTAGTTGGAGGGGACCTCAGCCCCAGCATTTT. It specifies CASSWRGPQPQHF. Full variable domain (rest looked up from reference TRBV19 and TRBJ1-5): DGGITQSPKYLFRKEGQNVTLSCEQNLNHDAMYWYRQDPGQGLRLIYYSQIVNDFQKGDIAEGYSVSREKKESFPLTVTSAQKNPTAFYLCASSWRGPQPQHFGDGTRLSIL.

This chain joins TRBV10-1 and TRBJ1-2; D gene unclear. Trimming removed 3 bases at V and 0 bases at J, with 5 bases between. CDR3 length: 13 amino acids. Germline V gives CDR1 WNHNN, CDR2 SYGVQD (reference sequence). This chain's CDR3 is CASSENTNYGYTF. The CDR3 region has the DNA TGCGCCAGCAGTGAAAATACTAACTATGGCTACACCTTC.

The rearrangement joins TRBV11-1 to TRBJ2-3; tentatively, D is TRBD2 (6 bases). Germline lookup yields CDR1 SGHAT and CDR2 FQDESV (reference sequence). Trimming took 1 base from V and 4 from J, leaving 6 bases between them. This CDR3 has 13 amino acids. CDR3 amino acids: CASSLGEADTQYF. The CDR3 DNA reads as TGTGCCAGCAGCTTAGGGGAGGCAGATACGCAGTATTTT.

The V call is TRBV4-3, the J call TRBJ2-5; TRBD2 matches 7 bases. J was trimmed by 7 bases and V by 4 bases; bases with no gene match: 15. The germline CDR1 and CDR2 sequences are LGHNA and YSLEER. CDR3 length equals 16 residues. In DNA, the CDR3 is TGCGCCAGCAGCCGTCAATTGGGCGGGGGTAGTGCGACCCAGTACTTC. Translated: CASSRQLGGGSATQYF.

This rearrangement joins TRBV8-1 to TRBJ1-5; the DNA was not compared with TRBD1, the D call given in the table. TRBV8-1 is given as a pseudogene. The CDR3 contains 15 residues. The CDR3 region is CGSVPPTGGHQPQHF. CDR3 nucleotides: TGTGGCAGTGTCCCGCCGACAGGGGGGCATCAGCCCCAGCATTTT.

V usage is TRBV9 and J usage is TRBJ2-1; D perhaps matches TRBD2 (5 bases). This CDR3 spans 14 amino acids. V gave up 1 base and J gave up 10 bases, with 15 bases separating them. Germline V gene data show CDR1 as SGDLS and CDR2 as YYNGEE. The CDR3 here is CASSVLPARGEQFF. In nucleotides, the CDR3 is TGTGCCAGCAGCGTACTCCCGGCCCGGGGAGAGCAGTTCTTC.

The CDR3 sequence: CAWSVGQGDGYTF. The CDR3 bases are TGTGCCTGGAGTGTAGGGCAGGGGGATGGCTACACCTTC. The rearrangement uses TRBV30 and TRBJ1-2; 7 nucleotides match TRBD1. Germline V CDR1 and CDR2: GTSNPN, SVGIG (reference sequence). The CDR3 is 13 amino acids. With V trimmed by 0 bases and J by 6 bases, 4 bases remained unmatched.

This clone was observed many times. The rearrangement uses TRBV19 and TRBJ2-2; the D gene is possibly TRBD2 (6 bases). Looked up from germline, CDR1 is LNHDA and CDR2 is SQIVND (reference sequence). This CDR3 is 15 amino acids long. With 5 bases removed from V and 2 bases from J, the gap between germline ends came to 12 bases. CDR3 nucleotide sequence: TGTGCCAGTAGTCCGCGGGACTTAAACACCGGGGAGCTGTTTTTT. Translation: CASSPRDLNTGELFF.

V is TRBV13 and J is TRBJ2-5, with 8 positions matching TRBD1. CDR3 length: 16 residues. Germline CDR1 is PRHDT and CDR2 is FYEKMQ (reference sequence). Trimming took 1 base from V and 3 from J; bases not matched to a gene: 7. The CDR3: CASSLARQGIKETQYF. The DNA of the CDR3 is TGTGCCAGCAGCTTAGCACGACAGGGGATAAAAGAGACCCAGTACTTC.

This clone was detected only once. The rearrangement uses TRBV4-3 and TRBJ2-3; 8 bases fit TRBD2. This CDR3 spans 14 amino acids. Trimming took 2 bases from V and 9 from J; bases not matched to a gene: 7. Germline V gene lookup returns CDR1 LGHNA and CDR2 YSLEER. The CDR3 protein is CASSQSSLADTQYF. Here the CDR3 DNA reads TGCGCCAGCAGCCAATCTTCACTAGCGGACACGCAGTATTTT.

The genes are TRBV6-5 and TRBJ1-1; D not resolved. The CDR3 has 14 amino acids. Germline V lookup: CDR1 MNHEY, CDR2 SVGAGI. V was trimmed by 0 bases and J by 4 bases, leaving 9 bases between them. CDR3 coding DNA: TGTGCCAGCAGTTACTCGGTCGGAGGCACTGAAGCTTTCTTT. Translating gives CASSYSVGGTEAFF.

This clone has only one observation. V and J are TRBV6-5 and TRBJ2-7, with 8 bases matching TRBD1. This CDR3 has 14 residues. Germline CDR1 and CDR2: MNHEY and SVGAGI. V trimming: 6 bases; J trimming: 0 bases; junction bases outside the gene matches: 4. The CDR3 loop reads CASRPGGTSYEQYF. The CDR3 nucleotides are TGTGCCAGCAGACCAGGGGGCACCTCCTACGAGCAGTACTTC.

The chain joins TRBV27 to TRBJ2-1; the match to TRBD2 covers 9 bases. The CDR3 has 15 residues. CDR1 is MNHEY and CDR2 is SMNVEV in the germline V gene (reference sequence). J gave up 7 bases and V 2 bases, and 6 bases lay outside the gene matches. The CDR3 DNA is TGTGCCAGCAGTTTAATGCGGGGGGGCGGGAATGAGCAGTTCTTC. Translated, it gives CASSLMRGGGNEQFF.

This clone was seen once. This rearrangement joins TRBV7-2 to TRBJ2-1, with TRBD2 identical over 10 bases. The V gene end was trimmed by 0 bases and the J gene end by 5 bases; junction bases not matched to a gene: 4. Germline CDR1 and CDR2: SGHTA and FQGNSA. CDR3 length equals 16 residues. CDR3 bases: TGTGCCAGCAGCTTAGCGCGACTAGCGGGCCACAATGAGCAGTTCTTC. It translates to CASSLARLAGHNEQFF.

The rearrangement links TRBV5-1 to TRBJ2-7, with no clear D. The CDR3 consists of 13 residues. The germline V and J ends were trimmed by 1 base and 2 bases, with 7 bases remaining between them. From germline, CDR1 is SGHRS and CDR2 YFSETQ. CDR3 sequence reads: CASSLFPAYEQYF. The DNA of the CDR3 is TGCGCCAGCAGCTTGTTTCCCGCCTACGAGCAGTACTTC. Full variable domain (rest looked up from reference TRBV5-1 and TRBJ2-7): KAGVTQTPRYLIKTRGQQVTLSCSPISGHRSVSWYQQTPGQGLQFLFEYFSETQRNKGNFPGRFSGRQFSNSRSEMNVSTLELGDSALYLCASSLFPAYEQYFGPGTRLTVT.

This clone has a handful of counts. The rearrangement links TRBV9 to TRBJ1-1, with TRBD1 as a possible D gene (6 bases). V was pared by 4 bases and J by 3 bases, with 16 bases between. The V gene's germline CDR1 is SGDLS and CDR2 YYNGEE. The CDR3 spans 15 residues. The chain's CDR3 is CASSFTTGRDTEAFF. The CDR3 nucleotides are TGTGCCAGCAGCTTCACGACAGGACGGGACACTGAAGCTTTCTTT.

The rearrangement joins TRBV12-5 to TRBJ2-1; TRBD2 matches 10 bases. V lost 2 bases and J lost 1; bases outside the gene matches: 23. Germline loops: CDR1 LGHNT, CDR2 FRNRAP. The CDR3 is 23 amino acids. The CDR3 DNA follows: TGTGCTAGTGGTTTGTCACCCCCCCCAAGCGGGAGGGGGCCGAGTGGTTCCTACAATGAGCAGTTCTTC. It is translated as CASGLSPPPSGRGPSGSYNEQFF.

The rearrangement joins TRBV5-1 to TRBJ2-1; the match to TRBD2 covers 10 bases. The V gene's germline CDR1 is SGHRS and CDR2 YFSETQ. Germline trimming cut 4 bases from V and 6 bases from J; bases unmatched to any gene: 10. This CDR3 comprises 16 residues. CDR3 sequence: CASSRLTSGYSNEQFF. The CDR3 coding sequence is TGCGCCAGCAGCAGACTGACTAGCGGGTATAGCAATGAGCAGTTCTTC.

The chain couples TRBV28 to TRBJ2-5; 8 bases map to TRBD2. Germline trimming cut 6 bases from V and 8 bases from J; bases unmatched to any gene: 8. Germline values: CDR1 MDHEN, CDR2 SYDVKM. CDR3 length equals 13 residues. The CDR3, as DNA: TGTGCCAGCAGGTTACCCGGGACTAGTACCCAGTACTTC. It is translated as CASRLPGTSTQYF.

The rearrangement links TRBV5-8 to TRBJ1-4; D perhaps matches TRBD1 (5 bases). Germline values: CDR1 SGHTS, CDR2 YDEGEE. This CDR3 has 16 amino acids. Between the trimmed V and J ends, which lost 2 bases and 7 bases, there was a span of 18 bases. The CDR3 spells CASSFGQGSYREKLFF. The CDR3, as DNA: TGTGCCAGCAGCTTCGGGCAGGGTTCCTACCGTGAAAAACTGTTTTTT.

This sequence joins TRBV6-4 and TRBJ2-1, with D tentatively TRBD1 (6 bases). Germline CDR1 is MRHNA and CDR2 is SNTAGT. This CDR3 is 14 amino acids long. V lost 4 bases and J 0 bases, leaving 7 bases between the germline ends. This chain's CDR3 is CASSADSSYNEQFF. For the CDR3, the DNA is TGTGCCAGCAGTGCGGACAGCTCCTACAATGAGCAGTTCTTC.